The 32 T cell receptor beta chains below all came from one sample that was sequenced in a study of tumor-infiltrating lymphocytes in primary liver carcinoma. The blood RNA (from unsorted whole blood) was obtained, and germline DNA was also extracted. TCR beta cDNA came from about 500 ng total RNA, primed with a constant-region primer. Slightly modified ARM-PCR with three nested multiplex PCR rounds yielded TCR beta libraries. The two initial PCR rounds, approximately 10 cycles each, used TRBV1-TRBV30 forward and C-beta reverse primers. TCRdb redid the calling of the multiplex PCR reads with MiXCR, one entry per CDR3 protein. The repertoire holds roughly 180,000 distinct CDR3 sequences, with roughly 60% as singletons. Sequencing was carried out using peripheral blood. Receptors were obtained from a man between 40 and 49 years old with primary liver carcinoma and hepatitis B virus infection.

The chain combines TRBV5-4 with TRBJ2-1; perhaps TRBD2 as D (5 bases). V was pared by 3 bases and J by 5 bases, with 18 bases between. Germline CDR1 is SGHNT and CDR2 is YYREEE (reference sequence). This CDR3 has 16 residues. The CDR3 nucleotides are TGTGCCAGCAGCTCCCCCCCCAGTGGGAGAGACAATGAGCAGTTCTTC. Its translation: CASSSPPSGRDNEQFF.

This clonotype is a singleton in its sample. The junction differs from germline at one of its ends, possibly a read error. The rearrangement joins TRBV11-2 to TRBJ2-1; 8 nucleotides match TRBD2. CDR1 is SGHAT and CDR2 is FQNNGV in the germline V gene. The CDR3 consists of 16 residues. The CDR3 loop reads CSSSGEGSGNIEEQFF. CDR3 sequence (DNA): TGTTCCAGCAGCGGTGAGGGTAGCGGGAACATAGAAGAGCAGTTCTTC.

As regards this clonotype: This may arise from a read error, as a much more abundant clone is one base away. The chain uses TRBV4-1 and TRBJ2-1; 10 bases align to TRBD2. The length of the CDR3 is 15 residues. The V gene's germline CDR1 is MGHRA and CDR2 YSYEKL. After removal of 5 bases from V and 7 bases from J, the junction contained 8 bases not matched to a gene. The CDR3 DNA is TGCGCCAGCAGCTTTCTGGCACTAGCGGGGAATGAGCAGTTCTTC. Protein: CASSFLALAGNEQFF.

About this clonotype: The CDR3 does not close with the conserved phenylalanine or tryptophan, likely indicating a read error. The rearrangement uses TRBV12-3 or TRBV12-4 and TRBJ2-1; possibly TRBD2 for D (6 bases). Trimming took off 1 base at V and 5 bases at J, with 6 bases between the two ends. The CDR3 length is 13 residues. DNA for the CDR3: TGTGCCAGCAGTTTAGGGACTAACAATGAGCAGTTCCTC. Its translation: CASSLGTNNEQFL.

This clonotype was picked up a small number of times. The CDR3 bases are TGCAGCGCCCGGACAGATAATTCACCCCTCCACTTT. As protein: CSARTDNSPLHF. The chain joins TRBV29-1 to TRBJ1-6; the D gene is possibly TRBD1 (6 bases). There are 12 residues in the CDR3. Germline V gives CDR1 SQVTM, CDR2 ANQGSEA. V was trimmed by 7 bases and J by 5 bases, leaving 9 bases between them.

Regarding this clonotype: An end of the junction differs from the germline gene, which may be a read error. This chain uses TRBV11-2 with TRBJ2-7; a weak D match, TRBD1 (6 bases). Germline assignment: CDR1 SGHAT and CDR2 FQNNGV. The CDR3 is 15 residues long. DNA for the CDR3: TGTGCCAGCGGCTTAGGGGGACGGGGTCCCTACGAGCGGTACTTC. It specifies CASGLGGRGPYERYF.

As for this clonotype: A clone one base away is much larger, so this may be a read error. As the CDR3 is not closed by the conserved phenylalanine or tryptophan, this likely results from a read error. The chain combines TRBV11-2 with TRBJ1-2; D unclear. Germline-derived CDR1 and CDR2 are SGHAT and FQNNGV. This CDR3 is 13 amino acids long. Trimming pared 5 bases from V and 3 bases from J, leaving 10 bases between. Here the CDR3 DNA reads TGTGCCAGCAGCCTGACCCAGGACTATGGCTACACCTTA. This sequence encodes CASSLTQDYGYTL.

Of note for this clonotype: Its ends do not fully match the called genes, so a read error is possible. The chain couples TRBV11-1 to TRBJ2-3, with D perhaps matching TRBD1 or TRBD2 (5 bases each). The CDR3 extends over 16 amino acids. CDR1 SGHAT and CDR2 FQDESV come from the germline V gene (reference sequence). CDR3 sequence (DNA): TGTTCCAGCAACTTCATGAGGGACCCTCCCACAGATACGCAGTATTTT. Residues: CSSNFMRDPPTDTQYF.

The V and J genes are TRBV28 and TRBJ2-1; no firm D call. Germline CDR1 MDHEN, CDR2 SYDVKM. CDR3 length equals 16 residues. The V end was cut by 2 bases, the J end by 8 bases, with 19 bases between. DNA of the CDR3: TGTGCCAGCAGTTTACTATACGGAATGAATCGGGATGAGCAGTTCTTC. Protein: CASSLLYGMNRDEQFF.

For this clonotype: The CDR3 end shows no conserved phenylalanine or tryptophan, and so a read error is likely. The chain links TRBV11-1 to TRBJ2-3; possible D gene TRBD2, 7 bases. The CDR3 has 13 amino acids. V dropped 7 bases and J dropped 6 bases, with 14 bases sitting between them. Per germline, CDR1 SGHAT and CDR2 FQDESV (reference sequence). CDR3 sequence (DNA): TGTGCCAGCAACGGAGGGGGGGCGGATACGCAGTATCTT. It specifies CASNGGGADTQYL.

Only one count was recorded for this clonotype. A read error may account for a junction end that differs from germline. The rearrangement uses TRBV11-2 and TRBJ2-1; 10 positions agree with TRBD1. Per germline, CDR1 SGHAT and CDR2 FQNNGV. The CDR3 runs 13 residues. The CDR3 DNA follows: TGTGCGAGCCGGGACAGGGGCCAGATTGAGCGGTTCTTC. It codes for CASRDRGQIERFF.

As concerns this clonotype: The germline gene is not matched at one end of the junction; a read error may be the cause. The rearrangement joins TRBV4-1 to TRBJ1-1, with TRBD1 identical over 12 bases. The germline V gene encodes CDR1 MGHRA and CDR2 YSYEKL. This CDR3 contains 15 residues. CDR3 sequence: CAGSRGQGANTEAFF. The CDR3 DNA follows: TGCGCCGGCAGCCGGGGACAGGGGGCCAACACTGAAGCTTTCTTT.

Note on this clonotype: A read error may explain this, as a much larger clone is one base away. The genes are TRBV11-3 and TRBJ1-4; D is unclear. CDR3 length: 13 amino acids. The germline V gene has CDR1 SGHNT and CDR2 YENEEA. V was pared by 1 base and J by 13 bases, with 13 bases between. CDR3 residues: CASSLGPGGRLFF. The CDR3 coding sequence is TGTGCCAGCAGCTTAGGACCCGGCGGAAGACTGTTTTTT.

Note on this clonotype: A junction end diverges from the germline sequence, so it may reflect a read error. The chain couples TRBV6-1 to TRBJ2-1; perhaps D is TRBD1 or TRBD2 (7 bases each). Germline loops: CDR1 MNHNS, CDR2 SASEGT. This CDR3 contains 16 residues. The CDR3 spells CASSEPGKGGGNERFF. CDR3 DNA sequence: TGTGCCAGCAGTGAACCCGGGAAGGGAGGGGGCAATGAGCGGTTCTTC.

This clonotype occurred a few times. The rearrangement links TRBV29-1 to TRBJ2-5; D could derive from TRBD1 or TRBD2 (5 bases each). V was shortened by 5 bases and J by 13 bases, with 17 bases between the two germline ends. The CDR3 runs 11 residues. CDR1 SQVTM and CDR2 ANQGSEA come from the germline V gene. This CDR3 reads CSVRSGQIGYF. CDR3 nucleotides: TGCAGCGTTCGTTCGGGGCAGATCGGGTACTTC. The whole variable domain, filled in from reference TRBV29-1 and TRBJ2-5, reads SAVISQKPSRDICQRGTSLTIQCQVDSQVTMMFWYRQQPGQSLTLIATANQGSEATYESGFVIDKFPISRPNLTFSTLTVSNMSPEDSSIYLCSVRSGQIGYFGPGTRLLVL.

This clonotype was observed a few times. This chain uses TRBV6-5 with TRBJ2-2; D perhaps matches TRBD1 (6 bases). Trimming stripped 6 bases from V and 2 bases from J, with 13 bases between. CDR1 is MNHEY, CDR2 SVGAGI, per germline. The CDR3 is made up of 15 amino acids. CDR3 region: CASRFWTANTGELFF. Here the CDR3 DNA reads TGTGCCAGCAGGTTCTGGACAGCCAACACCGGGGAGCTGTTTTTT.

This clonotype has more than one count but fewer than ten. The chain joins TRBV4-1 to TRBJ2-7, with D possibly being TRBD2 (5 bases). V dropped 1 base and J dropped 2 bases, with 12 bases sitting between them. The CDR3 consists of 15 residues. Looked up from germline, CDR1 is MGHRA and CDR2 is YSYEKL. The CDR3 bases are TGCGCCAGCAGCCAAGGTGGCTTACTAGCCTACGAGCAGTACTTC. It encodes CASSQGGLLAYEQYF.

The chain is built from TRBV12-3 or TRBV12-4 and TRBJ2-7; TRBD1 aligns across 12 bases. The CDR3 has 13 amino acids. After removal of 5 bases from V and 6 bases from J, the junction contained 2 bases not matched to a gene. This CDR3 reads CASSPGQGAEQYF. In DNA form, the CDR3 reads TGTGCCAGCAGTCCGGGACAGGGGGCCGAGCAGTACTTC.

This clonotype occurred a few times. The chain couples TRBV10-1 to TRBJ2-2; D is undetermined. This CDR3 comprises 14 residues. Per germline, CDR1 WNHNN and CDR2 SYGVQD (reference sequence). The V gene lost 3 bases and the J gene lost 2 bases, with 7 bases spanning the gap. The chain's CDR3 is CASSDLTNTGELFF. In nucleotides, the CDR3 is TGCGCCAGCAGTGATCTGACTAACACCGGGGAGCTGTTTTTT.

As regards this clonotype: A read error may produce the germline difference seen at one junction end. The chain carries TRBV11-2 and TRBJ2-1; 8 bases map to TRBD2. The CDR3 extends over 16 amino acids. Germline V CDR1 and CDR2: SGHAT, FQNNGV. The CDR3 DNA is TGTGTCAGCAGCCAAGGTTCCCGGGAGGGCCGAGGTGGGCAGTTCTTC. It yields the protein CVSSQGSREGRGGQFF.

On this clonotype itself: The missing conserved phenylalanine or tryptophan at the end of this CDR3 makes a read error likely. The genes are TRBV6-2 or TRBV6-3 and TRBJ2-3; TRBD1 aligns across 8 bases. This CDR3 is built from 16 residues. Per the germline V gene, CDR1 is MNHEY and CDR2 is SVGEGT. The CDR3 sequence: CTSSYPDRGDPDTQYY. CDR3 nucleotide sequence: TGTACCAGCAGTTACCCCGACAGGGGTGACCCAGATACGCAGTATTAT.

This clonotype occurred a few times. This sequence joins TRBV5-5 and TRBJ2-1, with D uncertain. This CDR3 is built from 12 residues. CDR1 and CDR2 (germline): SGHKS, YYEKEE (reference sequence). The germline V and J ends were trimmed by 0 bases and 9 bases, with 7 bases remaining between them. CDR3 sequence (DNA): TGTGCCAGCAGCTTGGTAGGATCTGAGCAGTTCTTC. It translates to CASSLVGSEQFF.

The rearrangement joins TRBV14 to TRBJ1-1, with D hard to call. There are 12 residues in the CDR3. Germline assignment: CDR1 SGHDN and CDR2 FVKESK. V lost 1 base and J 8 bases, leaving 8 bases between the germline ends. CDR3 protein: CASSQGGIEAFF. The DNA of the CDR3 is TGTGCCAGCAGCCAAGGGGGTATCGAAGCTTTCTTT.

V is TRBV10-3 and J is TRBJ2-7; D remains ambiguous. Looked up from germline, CDR1 is ENHRY and CDR2 is SYGVKD. CDR3 length: 13 amino acids. V was shortened by 5 bases and J by 1 base, with 9 bases between the two germline ends. The CDR3 DNA reads TGTGCCATCAGTCTATCTAGATCCTACGAGCAGTACTTC. This gives the protein CAISLSRSYEQYF.

The gene calls are TRBV6-2 or TRBV6-3 and TRBJ2-1; TRBD2 matches at 13 bases. CDR1 is MNHEY, CDR2 SVGEGT, per germline. V lost 4 bases to trimming and J lost 7 bases; unmatched junction nucleotides: 7. CDR3 length: 16 amino acids. In DNA form, the CDR3 reads TGTGCCAGCAGTTGGACGGGACTAGCGGGAATAAATGAGCAGTTCTTC. Protein product: CASSWTGLAGINEQFF.

As for this clonotype: At one end the junction does not follow the germline gene, possibly because of a read error. The chain uses TRBV4-1 and TRBJ2-1; possible D gene TRBD2, 6 bases. Germline-derived CDR1 and CDR2 are MGHRA and YSYEKL. The CDR3 has 16 residues. CDR3: CASSQAGKGVYNEQFF. The CDR3 DNA reads TGTGCCAGCAGCCAAGCGGGTAAGGGTGTATACAATGAGCAGTTCTTC.

This clonotype was seen at least ten times. This rearrangement joins TRBV11-2 to TRBJ2-7, with TRBD1 matching over 9 bases. Germline V CDR1 and CDR2: SGHAT, FQNNGV. The CDR3 covers 16 residues. V gave up 0 bases and J gave up 2 bases; unmatched junction bases: 5. CDR3 protein: CASSLDLGTGTYEQYF. The CDR3 DNA sequence: TGTGCCAGCAGCTTAGATCTCGGGACAGGGACCTACGAGCAGTACTTC.

The rearrangement uses TRBV5-1 and TRBJ2-3, with unresolved D. CDR1 SGHRS and CDR2 YFSETQ come from the germline V gene. V gave up 3 bases and J gave up 4 bases, with 6 bases separating them. The CDR3 consists of 12 residues. CDR3 sequence: CASSSDADTQYF. The CDR3 coding sequence is TGCGCCAGCAGCTCGGACGCAGATACGCAGTATTTT. The complete variable domain, with remaining parts taken from reference TRBV5-1 and TRBJ2-3, reads KAGVTQTPRYLIKTRGQQVTLSCSPISGHRSVSWYQQTPGQGLQFLFEYFSETQRNKGNFPGRFSGRQFSNSRSEMNVSTLELGDSALYLCASSSDADTQYFGPGTRLTVL.

The rearrangement uses TRBV6-6 and TRBJ2-1, with TRBD2 matching over 11 bases. V lost 8 bases and J lost 4; bases outside the gene matches: 7. This CDR3 has 15 amino acids. CDR1 is MNHNY, CDR2 SVGAGI, per germline (reference sequence). This chain's CDR3 is CASPTSGSRYNEQFF. The CDR3 nucleotides are TGTGCCAGCCCTACTAGCGGGAGTCGGTACAATGAGCAGTTCTTC.

This clonotype was seen repeatedly, ten times or more. V gene TRBV11-2 combines with J gene TRBJ2-7; possibly TRBD1 for D (6 bases). This CDR3 is built from 15 residues. Germline V gene sequence: CDR1 SGHAT, CDR2 FQNNGV. V dropped 0 bases and J dropped 4 bases, with 13 bases sitting between them. The CDR3 DNA reads TGTGCCAGCAGCTTAGAGGGCACAGGGTTTTACGAGCAGTACTTC. Translating gives CASSLEGTGFYEQYF.

Of note for this clonotype: One junction end does not reproduce the germline sequence, and a read error may be involved. The V and J genes are TRBV11-3 and TRBJ2-1; D perhaps matches TRBD2 (6 bases). This CDR3 comprises 15 residues. CDR1 is SGHNT and CDR2 is YENEEA in the germline V gene. CDR3 sequence reads: CASSLGRVGFNEQSF. The CDR3 bases are TGTGCCAGCAGCTTAGGGAGGGTAGGTTTCAATGAGCAGTCCTTC.

The rearrangement uses TRBV25-1 and TRBJ2-7, with D tentatively TRBD1 (5 bases). CDR3 length: 14 amino acids. Trimming removed 2 bases from V and 1 base from J, with 9 bases in between. The germline V gene encodes CDR1 MGHDK and CDR2 SYGVNS. The CDR3 here is CASSEPGKSYEQYF. The DNA for the CDR3 is TGTGCCAGCAGTGAACCAGGGAAGTCCTACGAGCAGTACTTC.